The TCR beta chain under discussion was sequenced for a study of OX40 agonist ivuxolimab in advanced cancers. Study overall: Earlier anti-PD-1, anti-PD-L1 or anti-CTLA-4 therapy was permitted; over 35% had received some. Study outcomes and limitations: People who partly responded at 0.1-3.0 mg/kg had some of the least clonal expansion seen.

V was shortened by 3 bases and J by 4 bases, with 9 bases between the two germline ends. The CDR3 loop spans 13 amino acids. Germline V CDR1 and CDR2: SGHVS, FQNEAQ. Comments on this clone: Its antigen is unidentified.

The table came from immunoSEQ multiplex PCR; TCRdb's copy has only in-frame clones and leaves some out. The sample carries some 42,000 clones, over 75% recorded once. Material: CD4+ or CD8+ T cells sorted from blood, obtained in a trial of the OX40 agonist ivuxolimab. The source is an adult with an advanced solid tumor such as melanoma, head and neck, liver or kidney cancer. The rearrangement uses TRBV7-8 and TRBJ1-2; D unresolved. CDR3 in DNA: TGTGCCAGCAGCTTTAGGGTGGGCTATGGCTACACCTTC. It translates to CASSFRVGYGYTF.